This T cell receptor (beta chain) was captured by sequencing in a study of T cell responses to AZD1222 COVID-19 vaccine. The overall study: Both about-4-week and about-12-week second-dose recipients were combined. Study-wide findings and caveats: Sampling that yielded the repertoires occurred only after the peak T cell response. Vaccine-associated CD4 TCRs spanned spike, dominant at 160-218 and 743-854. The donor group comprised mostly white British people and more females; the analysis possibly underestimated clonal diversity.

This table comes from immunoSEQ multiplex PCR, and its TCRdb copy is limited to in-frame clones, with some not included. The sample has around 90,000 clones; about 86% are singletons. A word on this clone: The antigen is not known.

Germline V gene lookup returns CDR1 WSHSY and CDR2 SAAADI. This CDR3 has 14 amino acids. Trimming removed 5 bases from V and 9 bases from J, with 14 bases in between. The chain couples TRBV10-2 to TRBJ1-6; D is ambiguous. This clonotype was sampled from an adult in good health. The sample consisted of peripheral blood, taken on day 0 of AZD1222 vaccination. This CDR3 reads CASSSAGPGSPLHF. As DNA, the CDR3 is TGCGCCAGCAGTTCTGCTGGGCCGGGTTCACCCCTCCACTTT.